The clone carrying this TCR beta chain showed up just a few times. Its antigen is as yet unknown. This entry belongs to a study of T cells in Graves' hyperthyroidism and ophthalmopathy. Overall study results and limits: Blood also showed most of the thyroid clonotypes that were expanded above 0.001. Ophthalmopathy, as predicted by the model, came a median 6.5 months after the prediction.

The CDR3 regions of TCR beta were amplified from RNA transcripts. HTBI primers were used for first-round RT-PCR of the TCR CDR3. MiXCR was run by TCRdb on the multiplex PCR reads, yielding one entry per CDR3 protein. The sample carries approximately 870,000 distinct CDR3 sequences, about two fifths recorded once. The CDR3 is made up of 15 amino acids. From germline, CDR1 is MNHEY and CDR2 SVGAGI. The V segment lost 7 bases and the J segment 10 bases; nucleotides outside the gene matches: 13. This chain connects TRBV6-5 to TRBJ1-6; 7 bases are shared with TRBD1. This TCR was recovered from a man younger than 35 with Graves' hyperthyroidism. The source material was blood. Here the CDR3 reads CASTPEKGARSPLHF. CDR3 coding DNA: TGTGCCAGCACCCCCGAGAAGGGGGCTCGCTCACCCCTCCACTTT.